This T cell receptor beta chain is drawn from a study of T cells after yellow fever vaccination. Study overall: The fractions with low cell numbers were processed using SMART-Seq v4 Ultra Low Input. Broader study findings: Abundant bulk-population clonotypes could contaminate the FACS-sorted repertoires. A faster peak, day 5 versus 15, was reached by the weaker secondary response.

5'RACE template switching produced TCR cDNA carrying a universal primer site and UMIs. TCRdb reprocessed the 5' RACE reads via MiXCR and lists one record per CDR3 protein. The sample consists of tens of thousands of distinct CDR3 sequences, approximately 5.5% of them appearing once. In its sample, this clonotype was seen many times. V lost 2 bases, J lost 4 bases, and 6 bases lay in between. This CDR3 contains 12 residues. Germline V gene data show CDR1 as MNHEY and CDR2 as SMNVEV (reference sequence). The chain recombines TRBV27 with TRBJ2-7; D is unresolved. Here the sequenced sample was PBMCs, either bulk or a sorted T-cell subset (CD4+, CD8+, memory, or dextramer-sorted; not recorded which), taken on the day of the yellow fever booster vaccination. This sequence originates from a man younger than 35 who received the YFV17D yellow fever vaccine. CDR3 amino acids: CASSLTGYEQYF. The CDR3 DNA sequence: TGTGCCAGCAGTTTAACGGGTTACGAGCAGTACTTC.